The rows below give T cell receptor beta chains drawn from one sample of a study of T cell repertoires in cytomegalovirus infection. For these TCRs, the target antigens are not known. Using its own MiXCR run on the reads, TCRdb lists one record per CDR3 protein. The sample consists of 300,000 to 400,000 distinct CDR3 sequences, around 25% of them appearing once. The sample was cultured PBMCs, taken from culture after CMV antigen stimulation. These receptors were collected from a human donor in good health (CMV status not recorded). Some clones in this sample may be carry-over from other donors' samples. Each CDR3 is given without its conserved first and last residue. Some rows mark clone size as missing; the rest say once, few, many or name a class of expanded clone.

v_call: TRBV7-9; clone_size: few; cdr3_aa: ASSPQEGGSYEQY
v_call: TRBV5-6; clone_size: once; cdr3_aa: ASSLESQAGGITDTQY
v_call: TRBV7-2; clone_size: few; cdr3_aa: ASSLAQKNSPLH
v_call: TRBV27; clone_size: few; cdr3_aa: ASLSGRNYNEQF
v_call: TRBV6-6; clone_size: .; cdr3_aa: ASSYSRGPNTEAF
v_call: TRBV6-8; clone_size: .; cdr3_aa: ASRTGGTGQPQH
v_call: TRBV7-3; clone_size: .; cdr3_aa: ASSLMRGSSYEQY
v_call: TRBV5-6; clone_size: .; cdr3_aa: ASSLSSSTDTQY
v_call: TRBV7-3; clone_size: few; cdr3_aa: ASSGGGTYNEQF
v_call: TRBV7-2; clone_size: many; cdr3_aa: ASSPPGGSETQY
v_call: TRBV6-2/TRBV6-3; clone_size: many; cdr3_aa: ASIQSAGTGSYEQY
v_call: TRBV11-2; clone_size: .; cdr3_aa: ASSLARGLPLG
v_call: TRBV6-6; clone_size: many; cdr3_aa: ASSYSTGLPDTQY
v_call: TRBV7-9; clone_size: few; cdr3_aa: ASSLARGHITYEQY
v_call: TRBV28; clone_size: .; cdr3_aa: ASIPTGGTQPQH
v_call: TRBV6-2/TRBV6-3; clone_size: .; cdr3_aa: ASIRGETQY
v_call: TRBV6-2/TRBV6-3; clone_size: few; cdr3_aa: ASRTALNTEAF
v_call: TRBV4-1; clone_size: few; cdr3_aa: ASSQYYTTSGPTHPYNEQF
v_call: TRBV19; clone_size: few; cdr3_aa: ASSIKGRITEAF
v_call: TRBV6-2/TRBV6-3; clone_size: .; cdr3_aa: ASRPTRPGELF
v_call: TRBV20-1; clone_size: .; cdr3_aa: SARDHASSGRREETQY
v_call: TRBV28; clone_size: .; cdr3_aa: ASSLFVKAYEQY
v_call: TRBV7-2; clone_size: many; cdr3_aa: ASRRYRGSTDTQY
v_call: TRBV7-2; clone_size: few; cdr3_aa: ASSFGLAGNEQF
v_call: TRBV27; clone_size: few; cdr3_aa: ASSPGQARSSYNSPLH
v_call: TRBV7-6; clone_size: many; cdr3_aa: ASSRGGTLSSGNTIY
v_call: TRBV13; clone_size: .; cdr3_aa: ASNPQGLAGGPKNEQF
v_call: TRBV19; clone_size: once; cdr3_aa: ASSIRGLNTEAF
v_call: TRBV10-2; clone_size: .; cdr3_aa: ASQREPYNEQF